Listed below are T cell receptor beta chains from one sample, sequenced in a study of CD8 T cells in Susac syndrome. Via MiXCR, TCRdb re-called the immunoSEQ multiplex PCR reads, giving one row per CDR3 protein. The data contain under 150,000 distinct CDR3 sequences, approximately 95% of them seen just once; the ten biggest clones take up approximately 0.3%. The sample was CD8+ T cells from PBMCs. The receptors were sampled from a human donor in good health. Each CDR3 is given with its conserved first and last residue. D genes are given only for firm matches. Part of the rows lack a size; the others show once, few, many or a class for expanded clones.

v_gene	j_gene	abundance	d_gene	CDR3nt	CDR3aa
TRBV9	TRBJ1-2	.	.	TGTGCCAGCAGCGTAGGCGCAGGATTAAACTATGGCTACACCTTC	CASSVGAGLNYGYTF
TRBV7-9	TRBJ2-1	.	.	TGTGCCAGCAGCCCGAGGAGCGGCACCTACAATGAGCAGTTCTTC	CASSPRSGTYNEQFF
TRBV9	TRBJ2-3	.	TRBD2	TGTGCCAGCAGCGTATCAGGAACTAGCGCCGACTTCACAGATACGCAGTATTTT	CASSVSGTSADFTDTQYF
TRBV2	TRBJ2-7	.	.	TGTGCCACCCTCCTAAGCCCAGAGGACTACGAGCAGTACTTC	CATLLSPEDYEQYF
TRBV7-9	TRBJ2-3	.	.	TGTGCCAGCAGCCCCGCCCGGGACGTCACAGATACGCAGTATTTT	CASSPARDVTDTQYF
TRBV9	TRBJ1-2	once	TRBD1	TGTGCCAGCAGCGGGGACAGGACTACCTATGGCTACACCTTC	CASSGDRTTYGYTF
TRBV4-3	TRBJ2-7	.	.	TGCGCCAGCAGCCAGGGGACCCCCTACGAGCAGTACTTC	CASSQGTPYEQYF
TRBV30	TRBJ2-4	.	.	TGTGCCTGGAGTGTAATGGGGGGAGGACGCGCCAAAAACATTCAGTACTTC	CAWSVMGGGRAKNIQYF
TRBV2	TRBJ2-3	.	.	TGTGCCAGCAGTGTAGATACGCAGTATTTT	CASSVDTQYF
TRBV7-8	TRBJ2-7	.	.	TGTGCCAGCAGCCTTATTCCACAGCTAACCTACGAGCAGTACTTC	CASSLIPQLTYEQYF
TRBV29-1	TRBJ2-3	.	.	TGCAGCGTTGAAGACGGAGTAGACTTCACAGATACGCAGTATTTT	CSVEDGVDFTDTQYF